One and the same sample provided the 10 T cell receptor beta chains below, sequenced in a study of response to subunit inactivated influenza vaccine. MiXCR, run by TCRdb on the RT-PCR reads, gives a single entry per CDR3 protein. This sample has 500,000 to 600,000 distinct CDR3 sequences; about 11% occur once, and the top ten carry roughly 9.6%. These data are also associated with another study on T cells expressing NK-cell markers. That paper notes: A 5'RACE template switching approach incorporating UMIs was used to make TCR beta cDNA.

The sample was PBMCs from blood, taken on the day of vaccination. These receptors were collected from a man aged 45-60 years who received an inactivated influenza vaccine.

The rearrangement joins TRBV7-9 to TRBJ2-1; D is unresolved. Germline assignment: CDR1 SEHNR and CDR2 FQNEAQ (reference sequence). The CDR3 loop spans 13 amino acids. Trimming stripped 0 bases from V and 12 bases from J, with 12 bases between. The CDR3 loop is CASSLAGGWVQFF. CDR3 bases: TGTGCCAGCAGCTTAGCGGGTGGGTGGGTGCAGTTCTTC.

This clonotype turned up a few times. This chain connects TRBV5-5 to TRBJ1-1, with a weak D call TRBD1 (6 bases). This CDR3 has 14 amino acids. The germline V gene encodes CDR1 SGHKS and CDR2 YYEKEE (reference sequence). Trimming cost V 0 bases and J 3 bases, with 9 bases left between them. CDR3 amino acids: CASSLGQGHTEAFF. In DNA, the CDR3 is TGTGCCAGCAGCTTGGGTCAGGGGCACACTGAAGCTTTCTTT.

This clonotype was seen a handful of times. V usage is TRBV5-1 and J usage is TRBJ2-3; the match to TRBD1 covers 7 bases. This CDR3 has 15 residues. J lost 6 bases, V lost 3 bases, and 10 bases had no gene match. CDR1 and CDR2 from the germline V gene are SGHRS and YFSETQ. The CDR3 region is CASSSPGQTTDTQYF. Here the CDR3 DNA reads TGCGCCAGCAGCTCGCCGGGACAGACGACGGATACGCAGTATTTT.

V is TRBV9 and J is TRBJ2-7; D unclear. Per the germline V gene, CDR1 is SGDLS and CDR2 is YYNGEE. There are 14 residues in the CDR3. V was cut by 0 bases and J by 3 bases, with 10 bases left in between. As DNA, the CDR3 is TGTGCCAGCAGCGTAGATAACAGACACTACGAGCAGTACTTC. Translation: CASSVDNRHYEQYF.

The chain couples TRBV5-1 to TRBJ2-3, with D perhaps matching TRBD1 or TRBD2 (7 bases each). V was shortened by 5 bases and J by 3 bases, with 19 bases between the two germline ends. Germline values: CDR1 SGHRS, CDR2 YFSETQ. This CDR3 region has 16 residues. CDR3 DNA: TGCGCCAGCAGGGGGGGGACAGCTGAGGGGACAGATACGCAGTATTTT. Translation: CASRGGTAEGTDTQYF.

This clonotype appeared a few times. V is TRBV10-3 and J is TRBJ1-4; 7 bases agree with TRBD1. CDR3 length: 14 amino acids. After removal of 3 bases from V and 3 bases from J, the junction contained 1 base not matched to a gene. Germline CDR1 reads ENHRY; CDR2 reads SYGVKD. The CDR3 sequence: CAISDQGANEKLFF. In DNA, the CDR3 is TGTGCCATCAGTGACCAGGGGGCTAATGAAAAACTGTTTTTT.

The rearrangement links TRBV6-2 or TRBV6-3 to TRBJ2-6; TRBD2 aligns across 8 bases. This CDR3 is 17 amino acids long. Germline V gene data show CDR1 as MNHEY and CDR2 as SVGEGT. V was pared by 4 bases and J by 1 base, with 6 bases of the junction left unmatched. The CDR3 DNA reads as TGTGCCAGCAGTTCCGGGACTAGGGGTTCTGGGGCCAACGTCCTGACTTTC. This codes for CASSSGTRGSGANVLTF.

The J gene is TRBJ2-2, the V gene TRBV7-9; D remains ambiguous. Germline-derived CDR1 and CDR2 are SEHNR and FQNEAQ (reference sequence). This CDR3 region has 11 residues. The V end lost 10 bases, the J end lost 6 bases, and 9 bases lay between the germline ends. The CDR3 DNA sequence: TGTGCCACCCTGGATCCCGGGGAGCTGTTTTTT. It codes for CATLDPGELFF.

The sample holds many counts of this clonotype. J is TRBJ1-1 and V is TRBV20-1, with TRBD1 as a possible D gene (6 bases). There are 17 residues in the CDR3. The germline CDR1 and CDR2 sequences are DFQATT and SNEGSKA (reference sequence). Trimming removed 0 bases from V and 2 bases from J, with 19 bases in between. CDR3 nucleotides: TGCAGTGCTAGAGATCCAGGCGACGGGACAATTAACACTGAAGCTTTCTTT. It codes for CSARDPGDGTINTEAFF.

This clonotype was seen a few times. The chain recombines TRBV6-2 or TRBV6-3 with TRBJ2-2; TRBD1 matches at 7 bases. Germline V lookup: CDR1 MNHEY, CDR2 SVGEGT. The CDR3 runs 14 residues. The trim removed 5 bases at V and 6 bases at J, leaving 6 bases unmatched. DNA of the CDR3: TGTGCCAGCAGTATCCACAGGGGCGCCGGGGAGCTGTTTTTT. Protein: CASSIHRGAGELFF.